This T cell receptor beta chain was observed in a study of control samples from healthy donors and cancer patients. Sequencing was performed with immunoSEQ multiplex PCR; in TCRdb, only in-frame clones are kept and a portion is missing. The sample lists 90,000 to 150,000 clones, roughly 90% occurring once. V lost 1 base and J 3 bases, leaving 10 bases between the germline ends. Germline assignment: CDR1 LNHDA and CDR2 SQIVND (reference sequence). This CDR3 is 15 amino acids long. The TCR sequence derives from a man aged 45 to 65 in good health. The material sequenced was blood. V and J are TRBV19 and TRBJ1-5; D call uncertain. The CDR3 DNA sequence: TGTGCCAGTAGTATAGCAGAATATTACAATCAGCCCCAGCATTTT. This encodes CASSIAEYYNQPQHF.